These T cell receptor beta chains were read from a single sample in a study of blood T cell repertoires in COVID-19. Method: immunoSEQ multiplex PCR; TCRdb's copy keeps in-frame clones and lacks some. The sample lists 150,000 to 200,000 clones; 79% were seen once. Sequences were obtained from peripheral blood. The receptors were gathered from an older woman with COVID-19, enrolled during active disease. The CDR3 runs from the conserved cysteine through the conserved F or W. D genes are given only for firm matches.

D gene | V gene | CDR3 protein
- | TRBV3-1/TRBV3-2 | CASSQGTGGYTF
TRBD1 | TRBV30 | CAWRRGTVSNEKLFF
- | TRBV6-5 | CASSYSRVNNEQFF
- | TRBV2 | CASRAPFPPHYSNQPQHF
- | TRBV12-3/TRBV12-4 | CASSLSVSYEQYF
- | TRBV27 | CASSSRDQPQHF
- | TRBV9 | CASSVEGGALGETQYF
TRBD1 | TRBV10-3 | CAISNTGGADEQFF
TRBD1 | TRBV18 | CASSEGANTEAFF
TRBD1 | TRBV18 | CASSPGQGAREQYF
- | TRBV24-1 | CATSITGASDTQYF
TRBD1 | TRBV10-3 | CAIGTGSLYEQYF
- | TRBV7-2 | CASSPGLVNQPQHF
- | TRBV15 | CATGQQGSFDTQYF
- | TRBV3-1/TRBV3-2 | CASSQGGSDTQYF
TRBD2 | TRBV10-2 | CASTGLAGVQFF
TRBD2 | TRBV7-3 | CASSLGLAGGDNEQFF
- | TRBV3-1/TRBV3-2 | CASSHSSGANVLTF
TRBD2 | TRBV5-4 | CASSRASGSPSYNEQFF
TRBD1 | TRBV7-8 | CASSLDGTGGSYNYGYTF
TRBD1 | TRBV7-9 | CASSVDRGPQYF
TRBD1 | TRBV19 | CASSRTGGATGELFF